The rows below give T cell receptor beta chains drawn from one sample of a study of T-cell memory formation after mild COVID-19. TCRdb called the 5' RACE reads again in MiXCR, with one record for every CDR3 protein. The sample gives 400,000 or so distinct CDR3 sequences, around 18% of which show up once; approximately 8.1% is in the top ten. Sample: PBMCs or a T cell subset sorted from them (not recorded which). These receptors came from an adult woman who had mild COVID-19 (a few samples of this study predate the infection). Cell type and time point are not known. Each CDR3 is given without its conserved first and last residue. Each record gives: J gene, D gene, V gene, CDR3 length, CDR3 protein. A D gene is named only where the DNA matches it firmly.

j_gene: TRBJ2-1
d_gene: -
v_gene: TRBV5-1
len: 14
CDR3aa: ASSLAGESSYNEQF

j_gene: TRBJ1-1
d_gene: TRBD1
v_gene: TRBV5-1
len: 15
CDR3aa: ASSRGTGFELRTEAF

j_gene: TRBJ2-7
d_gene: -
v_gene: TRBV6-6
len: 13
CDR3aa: ASSYKRQGSYEQY

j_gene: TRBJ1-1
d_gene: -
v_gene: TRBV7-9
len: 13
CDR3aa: ASRPMGRVNTEAF

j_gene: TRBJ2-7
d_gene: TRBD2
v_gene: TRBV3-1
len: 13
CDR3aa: ASSQGSGGPYEQY

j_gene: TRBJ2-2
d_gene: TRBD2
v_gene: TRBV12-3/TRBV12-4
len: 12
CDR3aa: ASILAGGTGELF

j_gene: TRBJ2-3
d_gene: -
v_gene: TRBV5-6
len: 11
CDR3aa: ASSVGRVDTQY

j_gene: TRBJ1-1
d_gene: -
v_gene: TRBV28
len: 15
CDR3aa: ASSSSGLQGANTEAF

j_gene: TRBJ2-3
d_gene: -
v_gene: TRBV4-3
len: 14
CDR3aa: ASSQGSSTSTDTQY

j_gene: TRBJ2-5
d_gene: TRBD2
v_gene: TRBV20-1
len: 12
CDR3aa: SARASGRVETQY

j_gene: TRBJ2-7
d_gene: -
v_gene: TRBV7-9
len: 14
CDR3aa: ASSSGGDRAYYEQY

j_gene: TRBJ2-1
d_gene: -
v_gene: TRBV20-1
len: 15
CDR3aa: SARETGGASVYNEQF

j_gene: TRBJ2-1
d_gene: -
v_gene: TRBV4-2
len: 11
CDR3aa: ASSQDRAKQQF

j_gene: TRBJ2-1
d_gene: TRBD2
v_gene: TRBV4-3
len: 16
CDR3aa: ASSHDGVGTSGMSEQF

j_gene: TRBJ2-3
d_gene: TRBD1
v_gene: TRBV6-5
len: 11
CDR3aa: ASSWTGADTQY